Listed below are T cell receptor beta chains from one sample, sequenced in a study of early T cells in non-severe SARS-CoV-2 infection. TCRdb reprocessed the 5' RACE reads with MiXCR, giving one entry per CDR3 protein. The sample shows about 64,000 distinct CDR3 sequences, roughly 21% of them seen only once. This specimen consisted of whole blood, obtained at baseline. These receptors came from an adult who was a healthcare worker with PCR-confirmed SARS-CoV-2 infection or an uninfected control (not recorded which). The CDR3 runs from the conserved cysteine through the conserved F or W. The D gene is left open where the match is weak. Where a row states a size, it is once, few, many or the class of an expanded clone; other rows omit it.

v_gene	d_gene	abundance	j_gene	CDR3aa	CDR3nt
TRBV4-2	-	-	TRBJ1-5	CASSDRDGYSNQPQHF	TGTGCCAGCAGCGACCGGGACGGTTATAGCAATCAGCCCCAGCATTTT
TRBV5-1	TRBD1	few	TRBJ2-3	CASRLDRAPADTQYF	TGCGCCAGCAGGCTGGACAGGGCCCCTGCAGATACGCAGTATTTT
TRBV29-1	-	few	TRBJ1-2	CSVEGLSAGEDYGYTF	TGCAGCGTTGAAGGCCTATCGGCAGGGGAGGACTATGGCTACACCTTC
TRBV5-4	-	-	TRBJ1-2	CASSLEGSGVGGYTF	TGTGCCAGCAGCTTGGAAGGATCAGGGGTTGGCGGCTACACCTTC
TRBV20-1	-	-	TRBJ2-5	CSALDRQLSVGETQYF	TGCAGTGCTCTAGACCGACAGTTGTCCGTGGGCGAGACCCAGTACTTC
TRBV6-1	TRBD1	-	TRBJ2-5	CAEGDSQETQYF	TGTGCAGAGGGGGACAGCCAAGAGACCCAGTACTTC
TRBV21-1	-	-	TRBJ2-3	CASSNLAGACTDTQYF	TGTGCCAGCAGCAATCTAGCGGGGGCCTGCACAGATACGCAGTATTTT
TRBV3-1	-	few	TRBJ2-5	CASSQGYQQQETQYF	TGTGCCAGCAGCCAAGGGTATCAACAACAAGAGACCCAGTACTTC
TRBV7-8	-	-	TRBJ1-6	CASSLNNGSPLHF	TGTGCCAGCAGCTTAAATAACGGATCACCCCTCCACTTT
TRBV20-1	TRBD1	-	TRBJ2-3	CSAPLGTGTTDTQYF	TGCAGTGCTCCGCTGGGGACAGGGACTACAGATACGCAGTATTTT
TRBV7-7	TRBD2	many	TRBJ2-1	CASSSERGTQQFF	TGTGCCAGCAGCTCGGAGCGGGGCACTCAGCAGTTCTTC
TRBV5-1	-	once	TRBJ1-1	CASRHRDTEAFF	TGCGCCAGCCGCCACAGGGACACTGAAGCTTTCTTT
TRBV28	TRBD1	-	TRBJ1-2	CASRLTGDNYGYTF	TGTGCCAGCAGGCTGACAGGGGACAACTATGGCTACACCTTC
TRBV21-1	-	-	TRBJ2-5	CASSRTQASSQETQYF	TGTGCCAGCAGCCGGACTCAGGCTAGCTCCCAAGAGACCCAGTACTTC
TRBV9	-	-	TRBJ2-7	CASSEGGGEQYF	TGTGCCAGCAGTGAAGGGGGAGGCGAGCAGTACTTC
TRBV20-1	-	few	TRBJ1-1	CSAERADTEAFF	TGCAGTGCTGAAAGGGCGGACACTGAAGCTTTCTTT
TRBV12-3/TRBV12-4	-	-	TRBJ1-1	CASSRRTGGTEAFF	TGTGCCAGCAGTAGACGAACGGGGGGCACTGAAGCTTTCTTT
TRBV3-1	-	few	TRBJ1-6	CASSQEDWRAGGGSPLHF	TGTGCCAGCAGCCAAGAAGATTGGAGGGCAGGTGGTGGATCACCCCTCCACTTT
TRBV11-3	TRBD1	few	TRBJ1-1	CASSPGQGETEAFF	TGTGCCAGCAGCCCGGGACAGGGTGAAACTGAAGCTTTCTTT
TRBV13	-	few	TRBJ1-4	CASSLGDREKLFF	TGTGCCAGCAGCTTAGGGGATCGGGAAAAACTGTTTTTT
TRBV20-1	-	-	TRBJ1-1	CSARDQADTEAFF	TGCAGTGCTAGAGATCAGGCAGACACTGAAGCTTTCTTT
TRBV12-3/TRBV12-4	-	-	TRBJ1-1	CASSLRGAQAAFF	TGTGCCAGCAGTTTAAGGGGGGCGCAGGCGGCTTTCTTT
TRBV20-1	-	-	TRBJ2-1	CSARDSLHEQFF	TGCAGTGCTAGAGATTCGCTCCATGAGCAGTTCTTC
TRBV18	-	few	TRBJ1-1	CASCEGGGTEAFF	TGTGCCAGCTGCGAGGGAGGCGGCACTGAAGCTTTCTTT
TRBV19	-	few	TRBJ2-5	CASSIDGEETQYF	TGTGCCAGTAGTATAGATGGTGAAGAGACCCAGTACTTC
TRBV7-2	-	few	TRBJ1-2	CASSLVGRAYGYTF	TGTGCCAGCAGCTTAGTCGGCAGGGCATATGGCTACACCTTC
TRBV20-1	-	few	TRBJ1-3	CSAEVADTIYF	TGCAGTGCTGAAGTGGCGGACACCATATATTTT
TRBV6-2/TRBV6-3	-	-	TRBJ2-4	CASTNSRDIQYF	TGTGCCAGCACGAACAGCCGAGACATTCAGTACTTC
TRBV3-1	-	few	TRBJ2-3	CASSFSETDTQYF	TGTGCCAGCAGCTTCTCGGAGACAGATACGCAGTATTTT
TRBV5-1	TRBD2	-	TRBJ2-1	CASIAGPGSYNEQFF	TGCGCCAGCATAGCGGGGCCGGGCTCCTACAATGAGCAGTTCTTC
TRBV7-3	-	-	TRBJ1-1	CASSPEGNTEAFF	TGTGCCAGCAGCCCTGAGGGGAACACTGAAGCTTTCTTT
TRBV2	-	few	TRBJ1-6	CASIQENYNSPLHF	TGTGCCAGCATCCAAGAAAACTATAATTCACCCCTCCACTTT
TRBV30	TRBD1	many	TRBJ2-5	CAWSPSTGGWETQYF	TGTGCCTGGAGTCCCTCGACAGGGGGCTGGGAGACCCAGTACTTC